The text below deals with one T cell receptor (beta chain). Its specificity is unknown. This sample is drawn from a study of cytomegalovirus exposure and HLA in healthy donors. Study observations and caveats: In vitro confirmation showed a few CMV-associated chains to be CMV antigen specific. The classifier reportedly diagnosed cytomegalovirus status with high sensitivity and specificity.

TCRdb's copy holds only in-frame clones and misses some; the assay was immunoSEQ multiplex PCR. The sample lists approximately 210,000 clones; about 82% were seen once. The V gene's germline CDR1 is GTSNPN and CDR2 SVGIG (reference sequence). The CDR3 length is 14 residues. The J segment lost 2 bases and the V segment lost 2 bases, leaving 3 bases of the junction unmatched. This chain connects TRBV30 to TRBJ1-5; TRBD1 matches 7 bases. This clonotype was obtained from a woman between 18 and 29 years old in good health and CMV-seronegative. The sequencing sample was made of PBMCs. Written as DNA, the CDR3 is TGTGCCTGGAGTCGAACAGGGGGCAATCAGCCCCAGCATTTT. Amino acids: CAWSRTGGNQPQHF.